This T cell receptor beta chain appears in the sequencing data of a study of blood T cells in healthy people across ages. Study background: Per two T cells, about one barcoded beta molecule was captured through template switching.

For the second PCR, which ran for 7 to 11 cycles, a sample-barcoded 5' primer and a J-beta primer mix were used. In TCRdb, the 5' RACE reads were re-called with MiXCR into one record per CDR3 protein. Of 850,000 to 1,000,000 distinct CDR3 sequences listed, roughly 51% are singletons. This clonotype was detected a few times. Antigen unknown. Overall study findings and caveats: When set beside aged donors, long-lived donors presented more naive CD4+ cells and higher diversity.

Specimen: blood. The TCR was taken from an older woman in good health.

In DNA form, the CDR3 reads TGTGCCAGCAGCATAGACAGGGGTAGCACTGAAGCTTTCTTT. Protein sequence: CASSIDRGSTEAFF. V usage is TRBV9 and J usage is TRBJ1-1, with 8 bases aligning to TRBD1. Unmatched junction bases numbered 6, after V lost 4 bases and J lost 4 bases. CDR1 SGDLS and CDR2 YYNGEE come from the germline V gene. The CDR3 is 14 amino acids.